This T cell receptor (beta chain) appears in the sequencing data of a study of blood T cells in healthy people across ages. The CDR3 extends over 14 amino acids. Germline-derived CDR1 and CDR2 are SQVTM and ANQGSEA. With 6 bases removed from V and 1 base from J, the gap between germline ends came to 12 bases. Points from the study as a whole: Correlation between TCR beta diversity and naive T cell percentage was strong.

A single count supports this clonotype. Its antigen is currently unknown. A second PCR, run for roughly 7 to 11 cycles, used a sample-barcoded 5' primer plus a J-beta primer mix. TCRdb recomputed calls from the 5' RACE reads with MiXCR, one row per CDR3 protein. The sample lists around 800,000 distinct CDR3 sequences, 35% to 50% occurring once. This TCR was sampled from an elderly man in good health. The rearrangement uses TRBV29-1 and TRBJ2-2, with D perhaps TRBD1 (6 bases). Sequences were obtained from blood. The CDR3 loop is CSVGRTENTGELFF. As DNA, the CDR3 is TGCAGCGTCGGAAGGACAGAGAACACCGGGGAGCTGTTTTTT.